Listed below are T cell receptor beta chains from one sample, sequenced in a study of T cells in localized non-small cell lung cancer. TCRdb's table, derived via immunoSEQ multiplex PCR, lists solely in-frame clones and lacks some. The sample lists roughly 19,000 clones, 83% seen once, with around 4% in the top ten. Sequenced material: peripheral blood, taken before any cancer treatment. These receptors were collected from a man aged 35 to 69 with stage I lung adenocarcinoma. Both conserved end residues are part of each CDR3. Each record gives: CDR3 DNA, CDR3 protein, clone size, V gene, J gene, D gene. D genes are given only for firm matches. Only part of the rows carry a size: once, few, many, or a class if the clone is expanded.

cdr3_nt: TGTGCCAGCAGTCCGGGCAGGGGGCGGTACGAGCAGTACTTC
cdr3_aa: CASSPGRGRYEQYF
clone_size: .
v_call: TRBV6-1
j_call: TRBJ2-7
d_call: TRBD1

cdr3_nt: TGTGCCAGCATGTCACAGGGGGCAGATACGCAGTATTTT
cdr3_aa: CASMSQGADTQYF
clone_size: .
v_call: TRBV2
j_call: TRBJ2-3
d_call: TRBD1

cdr3_nt: TGTGCCAGCAGGAGGGGACAGGGTCTCAATGAGCAGTTCTTC
cdr3_aa: CASRRGQGLNEQFF
clone_size: few
v_call: TRBV7-9
j_call: TRBJ2-1
d_call: TRBD1

cdr3_nt: TGCGCCAGCAGCCTCCCTGTTGGAAGGGGCCGCGGGGCAGGCACAGATACGCAGTATTTT
cdr3_aa: CASSLPVGRGRGAGTDTQYF
clone_size: few
v_call: TRBV4-1
j_call: TRBJ2-3
d_call: .

cdr3_nt: TGTGCCAGCCGACCTTGGCATTACAATGAGCAGTTCTTC
cdr3_aa: CASRPWHYNEQFF
clone_size: .
v_call: TRBV27
j_call: TRBJ2-1
d_call: .

cdr3_nt: TGCGCCAGCAGCTTACCGGGGCAGTACAATGAGCAGTTCTTC
cdr3_aa: CASSLPGQYNEQFF
clone_size: .
v_call: TRBV5-1
j_call: TRBJ2-1
d_call: .

cdr3_nt: TGTGCCAGCCACCAGACAGGGGTCTACGAGCAGTACTTC
cdr3_aa: CASHQTGVYEQYF
clone_size: .
v_call: TRBV6-1
j_call: TRBJ2-7
d_call: TRBD1

cdr3_nt: TGCGCCAGCAGCCAAGACGAGGGGGCGCGTGGCTACACCTTC
cdr3_aa: CASSQDEGARGYTF
clone_size: .
v_call: TRBV4-3
j_call: TRBJ1-2
d_call: TRBD1

cdr3_nt: TGTGCCAGCAGCTTGGATGGAGCGAACACTGAAGCTTTCTTT
cdr3_aa: CASSLDGANTEAFF
clone_size: .
v_call: TRBV5-5
j_call: TRBJ1-1
d_call: .

cdr3_nt: TGTGCCACCAGCAGAGATCCTAGCTACGAGAACGAGCAGTACTTC
cdr3_aa: CATSRDPSYENEQYF
clone_size: .
v_call: TRBV15
j_call: TRBJ2-7
d_call: .

cdr3_nt: TGTGCCAGCCGATGGGGGGGCTACAATGAGCAGTTCTTC
cdr3_aa: CASRWGGYNEQFF
clone_size: .
v_call: TRBV6-1
j_call: TRBJ2-1
d_call: TRBD2

cdr3_nt: TGTGCCAGCAGCTTGGACAGGGACCCCCTGGACGAGCAGTACTTC
cdr3_aa: CASSLDRDPLDEQYF
clone_size: .
v_call: TRBV5-8
j_call: TRBJ2-7
d_call: .

cdr3_nt: TGCGCCAGCAGCCAAGGTGAGGGACTATCTACCTACGAGCAGTACTTC
cdr3_aa: CASSQGEGLSTYEQYF
clone_size: .
v_call: TRBV4-1
j_call: TRBJ2-7
d_call: TRBD2

cdr3_nt: TGCGCCAGCAGCTACCGGACAGGGCACACTGAAGCTTTCTTT
cdr3_aa: CASSYRTGHTEAFF
clone_size: .
v_call: TRBV5-1
j_call: TRBJ1-1
d_call: TRBD1